This TCR beta chain was sequenced during a study of T cell repertoires in cytomegalovirus infection. Study at large: Carrying CMV and the relevant HLA type showed in public TCR beta signatures.

This clonotype appeared many times. The antigen is not known. TCRdb ran MiXCR on the reads and lists one entry per CDR3 protein. The sample includes more than 500,000 distinct CDR3 sequences, approximately 16% of them seen just once. This CDR3 spans 12 amino acids. Germline V CDR1 and CDR2: SGHVS, FNYEAQ. Trimming pared 0 bases from V and 5 bases from J, leaving 5 bases between. Points from the study as a whole: Accumulated public TCR beta family frequency recognized individuals carrying CMV together with the relevant HLA. There were HLA-C-restricted CMV-specific TCR beta clonotypes dominating the ex vivo response.

The chain combines TRBV7-6 with TRBJ2-7; no clear D. The sequence derives from a human donor in good health (CMV status not recorded). Some clones in this sample may be carry-over from other donors' samples. Sequenced material: CD8+ T cells from PBMCs. CDR3 in DNA: TGTGCCAGCAGCTTAGCGTTCGACGAGCAGTACTTC. Translation gives CASSLAFDEQYF.